A single sample is the source of the 19 T cell receptor beta chains below, sequenced in a study of blood T cell repertoires in COVID-19. Here immunoSEQ multiplex PCR was the method, and the copy in TCRdb shows in-frame clones only, minus some. The data hold about 230,000 clones, with approximately 84% observed a single time. The sequencing input was peripheral blood. These receptor sequences come from a man in his fifties with COVID-19, enrolled during active disease.

The chain joins TRBV10-3 to TRBJ1-1; possibly TRBD1 for D (5 bases). In germline, CDR1 is ENHRY, CDR2 SYGVKD. The CDR3 totals 14 residues. V gave up 7 bases and J gave up 5 bases, with 17 bases separating them. In nucleotides, the CDR3 is TGTGCCATCACCGTGGGGCAGGGCAGGACTGAAGCTTTCTTT. As protein: CAITVGQGRTEAFF.

This clone was counted a few times. V usage is TRBV7-2 and J usage is TRBJ2-3, with TRBD1 identical over 7 bases. CDR1 and CDR2 (germline): SGHTA, FQGNSA. With 7 bases clipped from V and 0 bases from J, the junction kept 7 bases outside the gene matches. The CDR3 totals 15 residues. CDR3 in amino acids: CASNEQGMSTDTQYF. In DNA form, the CDR3 reads TGTGCCAGCAACGAACAGGGGATGAGCACAGATACGCAGTATTTT. Looking up the rest from reference TRBV7-2 and TRBJ2-3 gives the full variable domain: GAGVSQSPSNKVTEKGKDVELRCDPISGHTALYWYRQSLGQGLEFLIYFQGNSAPDKSGLPSDRFSAERTGGSVSTLTIQRTQQEDSAVYLCASNEQGMSTDTQYFGPGTRLTVL.

This clone was recorded once. The chain joins TRBV27 to TRBJ1-1; TRBD1 might be the D (6 bases). Trimming pared 1 base from V and 1 base from J, leaving 13 bases between. CDR1 is MNHEY, CDR2 SMNVEV, per germline (reference sequence). The CDR3 totals 16 residues. CDR3 in DNA: TGTGCCAGCAGTTTATTGTCAGGGGCCCCGAACACTGAAGCTTTCTTT. This codes for CASSLLSGAPNTEAFF.

The genes are TRBV10-3 and TRBJ2-7, with D maybe TRBD1 (6 bases). V was shortened by 10 bases and J by 6 bases, with 19 bases between the two germline ends. This CDR3 comprises 13 residues. Per germline, CDR1 ENHRY and CDR2 SYGVKD. CDR3 loop: CATGQIEGTEQYF. The CDR3 DNA reads TGTGCCACAGGACAGATAGAAGGTACCGAGCAGTACTTC.

This chain joins TRBV3-1 (or the pseudogene TRBV3-2) and TRBJ1-3; tentatively, D is TRBD1 (5 bases). V was shortened by 1 base and J by 4 bases, with 5 bases between the two germline ends. The germline V gene encodes CDR1 LGHDT and CDR2 YNNKEL (reference sequence). The CDR3 is made up of 13 amino acids. The CDR3 DNA is TGTGCCAGCAGCCAAGGGGGCGGAAACACCATATATTTT. Translated, it gives CASSQGGGNTIYF.

Many counts were recorded for this clone. The sample holds other DNA sequences that translate to the same CDR3. The V gene is TRBV4-2, the J gene TRBJ1-6; D is possibly TRBD1 (5 bases). Trimming stripped 1 base from V and 8 bases from J, with 6 bases between. The CDR3 sequence is 13 residues long. From germline, CDR1 is LGHNA and CDR2 YNFKEQ. The CDR3 region is CASSQGGDSPLHF. For the CDR3, the DNA is TGTGCCAGCAGCCAAGGGGGGGATTCACCCCTCCACTTT.

CDR3 sequence: CASGRTGGLETQYF. CDR3 nucleotides: TGTGCCAGTGGCAGGACAGGGGGCTTAGAGACCCAGTACTTC. The chain joins TRBV19 to TRBJ2-5; 11 positions agree with TRBD1. Unmatched junction bases numbered 6, after V lost 8 bases and J lost 4 bases. The CDR3 spans 14 residues. CDR1 and CDR2 from the germline V gene are LNHDA and SQIVND (reference sequence).

CDR3 sequence (DNA): TGTGCCAGCAGCCTACAGGGACAGGGAGGCTATGGCTACACCTTC. This encodes CASSLQGQGGYGYTF. This chain links TRBV3-1 (or the pseudogene TRBV3-2) with TRBJ1-2, with 9 bases identical to TRBD1. V lost 4 bases and J lost 4; bases outside the gene matches: 7. The CDR3 loop spans 15 amino acids. Germline lookup yields CDR1 LGHDT and CDR2 YNNKEL (reference sequence).

This rearrangement joins TRBV11-2 to TRBJ1-2; weak D call: TRBD1 (5 bases). V was shortened by 0 bases and J by 4 bases, with 9 bases between the two germline ends. CDR3 size: 14 residues. Germline lookup yields CDR1 SGHAT and CDR2 FQNNGV. The CDR3 loop is CASSLERGGYGYTF. The CDR3 DNA sequence: TGTGCCAGCAGCTTAGAAAGGGGCGGCTATGGCTACACCTTC.

The chain uses TRBV18 and TRBJ2-2, with 8 positions matching TRBD1. V was pared by 2 bases and J by 5 bases, with 7 bases of the junction left unmatched. This CDR3 contains 16 residues. Germline lookup yields CDR1 KGHSH and CDR2 LQKENI. The CDR3 coding sequence is TGTGCCAGCTCACCAACGCAGGGGGCGAGAACCGGGGAGCTGTTTTTT. It codes for CASSPTQGARTGELFF.

This chain joins TRBV15 and TRBJ1-5; 8 bases are a match to TRBD1. Germline V lookup: CDR1 LNHNV, CDR2 YYDKDF (reference sequence). The CDR3 is 17 residues long. Trimming removed 0 bases from V and 5 bases from J; junction bases left unmatched: 9. The CDR3 nucleotides read TGTGCCACCAGCAGAGATTACTTGGACAGGGTGGATCAGCCCCAGCATTTT. This codes for CATSRDYLDRVDQPQHF.

This sequence joins TRBV5-1 and TRBJ2-2, with 7 bases that match TRBD1. The V gene's germline CDR1 is SGHRS and CDR2 YFSETQ. The CDR3 is 14 residues long. Trimming at V came to 0 bases and at J to 5 bases, leaving 1 base not matched to a gene. CDR3 amino acids: CASSLEGATGELFF. CDR3 nucleotides: TGCGCCAGCAGCTTGGAGGGGGCGACCGGGGAGCTGTTTTTT.

The sample holds one count of this clone. The rearrangement links TRBV19 to TRBJ1-5, with a tentative D call TRBD1 (6 bases). CDR3 length equals 15 residues. Germline CDR1 reads LNHDA; CDR2 reads SQIVND (reference sequence). Trimming removed 4 bases at V and 2 bases at J, with 12 bases between. The CDR3 bases are TGTGCCAGTAGTACCAGGGGTGGCGGCAATCAGCCCCAGCATTTT. This encodes CASSTRGGGNQPQHF.

The chain joins TRBV7-3 to TRBJ2-2; tentative D call: TRBD2 (5 bases). CDR3 length: 16 residues. Trimming removed 2 bases at V and 2 bases at J, with 12 bases between. CDR1 and CDR2 from the germline V gene are SGHTA and FQGTGA. The CDR3 DNA reads TGTGCCAGCAGCTTACAGCCAGCGGCAAACACCGGGGAGCTGTTTTTT. This gives the protein CASSLQPAANTGELFF.

The rearrangement uses TRBV15 and TRBJ1-4; D is unresolved. Germline CDR1 is LNHNV and CDR2 is YYDKDF (reference sequence). V shed 0 bases and J shed 7 bases, with 15 bases lying between them. This CDR3 comprises 16 residues. The DNA of the CDR3 is TGTGCCACCAGCAGAGATCGGCGTTCCTCGGGTGAAAAACTGTTTTTT. As protein: CATSRDRRSSGEKLFF.

The rearrangement links TRBV28 to TRBJ1-5; D possibly corresponds to TRBD1 (5 bases). This CDR3 spans 16 amino acids. Looked up from germline, CDR1 is MDHEN and CDR2 is SYDVKM. Trimming cost V 3 bases and J 6 bases, with 18 bases left between them. The CDR3 DNA sequence: TGTGCCAGCAGTTTGGGCTTCGTGGAGGGACGTCAGCCCCAGCATTTT. Protein: CASSLGFVEGRQPQHF.

The chain employs TRBV9 and TRBJ2-7, with 7 bases identical to TRBD2. This CDR3 contains 13 residues. V was pared by 1 base and J by 3 bases, with 1 base of the junction left unmatched. Germline CDR1 SGDLS, CDR2 YYNGEE. The CDR3 loop reads CASSVSGGYEQYF. The CDR3 nucleotides are TGTGCCAGCAGCGTATCGGGGGGCTACGAGCAGTACTTC.

V is TRBV3-1 (or the pseudogene TRBV3-2) and J is TRBJ1-3; unclear D gene. Germline V gene sequence: CDR1 LGHDT, CDR2 YNNKEL (reference sequence). The CDR3 runs to 14 residues. V gave up 4 bases and J gave up 4 bases, with 11 bases separating them. DNA for the CDR3: TGTGCCAGCAGCCCCGGGGTTGGGGGAAACACCATATATTTT. Its protein is CASSPGVGGNTIYF.

This clone was counted between two and nine times. J is TRBJ1-1 and V is TRBV7-9; 10 bases are a match to TRBD1. The length of the CDR3 is 15 residues. The germline CDR1 and CDR2 sequences are SEHNR and FQNEAQ (reference sequence). Unmatched junction bases numbered 7, after V lost 5 bases and J lost 4 bases. CDR3 bases: TGTGCCAGCAGCCGCGAGGGACAGGGGATCACTGAAGCTTTCTTT. Translated: CASSREGQGITEAFF.